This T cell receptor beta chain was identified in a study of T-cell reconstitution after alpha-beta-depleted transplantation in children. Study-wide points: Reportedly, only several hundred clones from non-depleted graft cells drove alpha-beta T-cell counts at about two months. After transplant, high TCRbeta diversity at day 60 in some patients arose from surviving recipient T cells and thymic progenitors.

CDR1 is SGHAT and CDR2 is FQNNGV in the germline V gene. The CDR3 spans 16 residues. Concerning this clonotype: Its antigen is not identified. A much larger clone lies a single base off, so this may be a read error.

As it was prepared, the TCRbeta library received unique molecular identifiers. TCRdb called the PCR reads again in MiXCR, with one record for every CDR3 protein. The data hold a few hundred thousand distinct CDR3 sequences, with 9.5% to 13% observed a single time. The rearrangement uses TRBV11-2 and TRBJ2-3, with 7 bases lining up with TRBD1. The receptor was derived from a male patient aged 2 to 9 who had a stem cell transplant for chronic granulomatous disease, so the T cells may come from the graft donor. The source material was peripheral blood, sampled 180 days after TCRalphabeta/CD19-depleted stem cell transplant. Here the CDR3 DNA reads TGTGCCAGCAGTTTCCCGGGACAGTTGGGCACAGATACGAAGTATTTT. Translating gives CASSFPGQLGTDTKYF.